Included here is one T cell receptor beta chain sequence, with context. The conserved final phenylalanine or tryptophan is absent from the CDR3, which likely points to a read error. The DNA is left out, because the CDR3 cannot be placed on it with certainty; the CDR3 is given as TCRdb lists it. Followed over time, Seattle patients had been enrolled while infection was active. The authors' processing: Estimation of nucleated cell counts relied on the amplification of reference gene primers. TCRdb keeps only in-frame clones here, not all; method: immunoSEQ multiplex PCR. That table gives V, J and clone size, and the DNA gave D and trimming. In the table there are roughly 230,000 clones, roughly 90% of which are singletons. The data stem from a study of blood T cell repertoires in COVID-19. Study-level background: PBMCs, B-cell-depleted T cells, or T cells provided the cDNA or gDNA that made up the material.

The CDR3 has 13 amino acids, counting both end residues. The germline V gene encodes CDR1 LGHDT and CDR2 YNNKEL (reference sequence). This TCR was sampled from a woman aged 55-70 years with COVID-19, enrolled during active disease. The sequenced material came from peripheral blood. V usage is TRBV3-1 (or the pseudogene TRBV3-2) and J usage is TRBJ1-2. The CDR3 here is CASSQRGVKDLII.